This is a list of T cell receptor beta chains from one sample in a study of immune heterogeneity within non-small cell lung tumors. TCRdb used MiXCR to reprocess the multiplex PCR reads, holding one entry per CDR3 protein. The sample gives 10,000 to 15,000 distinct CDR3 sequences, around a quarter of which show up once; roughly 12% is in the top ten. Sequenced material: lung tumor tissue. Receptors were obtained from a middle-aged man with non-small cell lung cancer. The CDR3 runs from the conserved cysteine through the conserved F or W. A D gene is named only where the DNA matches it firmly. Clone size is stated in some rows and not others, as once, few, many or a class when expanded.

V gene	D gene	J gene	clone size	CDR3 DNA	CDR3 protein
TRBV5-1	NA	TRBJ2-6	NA	TGTTCCAGCAGCCCCAGGGCGACTGGGGCCAACGTCCTGACTTTC	CSSSPRATGANVLTF
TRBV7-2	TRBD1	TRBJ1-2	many	TGTGCCAGCAGCTTACAGGGGGCTGCCTCGTATGGCTACACCTTC	CASSLQGAASYGYTF
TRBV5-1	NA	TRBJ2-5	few	TGCGCCAGCAGCCTCGGTTTTGGGTACCAAGAGACCCAGTACTTC	CASSLGFGYQETQYF
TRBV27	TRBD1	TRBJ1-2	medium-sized	TGTGCCAGCAGTTTAAAGTGGTCGGGGACAGGGGCCTCATCTAACTATGGCTACACCTTC	CASSLKWSGTGASSNYGYTF
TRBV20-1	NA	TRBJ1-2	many	TGCAGTGCTAGAGAGCCAGGGGACTATGGCTACACCTTC	CSAREPGDYGYTF
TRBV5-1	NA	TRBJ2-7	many	TGCGCCAGCAGCTCCAATGGGGCACCGACCTACGAGCAGTACTTC	CASSSNGAPTYEQYF
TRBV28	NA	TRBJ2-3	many	TGTGCCAGCAGTCCCCATTTGGGGGACACAGATACGCAGTATTTT	CASSPHLGDTDTQYF
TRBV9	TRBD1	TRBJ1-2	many	TGTGCCAGCAGCGTAGAACAGGGGGACTACACCTTC	CASSVEQGDYTF
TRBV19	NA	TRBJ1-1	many	TGTGCCAGTAGATTGATGGGAGACCCCGGAGCTTTCTTT	CASRLMGDPGAFF
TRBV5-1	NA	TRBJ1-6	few	TGCGCCAGCAGCTTGAAGTTGGACAGCGTGGATTCACCCCTCCACTTT	CASSLKLDSVDSPLHF
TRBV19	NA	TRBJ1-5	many	TGTGCCAGTACACATGAACCCGGAACGGGACACAATTTTCAGCCCCAGCATTTT	CASTHEPGTGHNFQPQHF
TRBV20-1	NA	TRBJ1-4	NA	TGCAGTGCCACGACGGGGTCAACTAATGAAAAACTGTTTTTT	CSATTGSTNEKLFF
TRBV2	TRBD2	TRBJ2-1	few	TGTGCCAGCAGTGCTGGCAGCGGGAGAATGGATGAGCAGTTCTTC	CASSAGSGRMDEQFF
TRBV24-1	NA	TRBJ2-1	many	TGTGCCACCAGTGATCCTCTTAGCGGAAACTACAATGAGCAGTTCTTC	CATSDPLSGNYNEQFF
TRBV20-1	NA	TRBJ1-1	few	TGCAGTGCTTCAATACCGGGACAATGGAAAACTGAAGCTTTCTTT	CSASIPGQWKTEAFF
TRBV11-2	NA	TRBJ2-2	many	TGTGCCAGCAGCTTAGATAGGACTGGTGGGCTGTTTTTT	CASSLDRTGGLFF
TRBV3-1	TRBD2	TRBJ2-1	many	TGTGCCAGCAGCCAAGACGTTTCAAGGACTAGCGTGTTCTTC	CASSQDVSRTSVFF
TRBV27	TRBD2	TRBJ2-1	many	TGTGCCAGCAGCTGGGGACTAGCGGGAGTGTTCTACAATGAGCAGTTCTTC	CASSWGLAGVFYNEQFF
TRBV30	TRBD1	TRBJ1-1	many	TGTGCCTGGAGTGGGACTCAGACAGGGGCGAACACTGAAGCTTTCTTT	CAWSGTQTGANTEAFF
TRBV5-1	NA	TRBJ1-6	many	TGCGCCAGCAGCTTGGGCGCTGCAGGGCCTCAGGCGGATAATTCACCCCTCCACTTT	CASSLGAAGPQADNSPLHF
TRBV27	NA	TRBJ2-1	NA	TGTGCCAGCAGTATTGCGGCCTTTTCCAATGAGCAGTTCTTC	CASSIAAFSNEQFF
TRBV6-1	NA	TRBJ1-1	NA	TGTGCCAGCAGCCGGGACTGTGAGAACACTGAAGCTTCCTTT	CASSRDCENTEASF
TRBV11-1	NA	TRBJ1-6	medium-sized	TGTGCCAGCAGCTTCACGGACAGACGCTATTCACCCCTCCACTTT	CASSFTDRRYSPLHF
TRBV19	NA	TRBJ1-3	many	TGTGCCAGTAAAGTAATTGGGGGAAACACCATATATTTT	CASKVIGGNTIYF
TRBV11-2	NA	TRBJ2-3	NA	TGTGCCAGCACGCCCCAAACAGATACGCAGTATTTT	CASTPQTDTQYF
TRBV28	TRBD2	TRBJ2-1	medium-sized	TGTGCCAGCAGTCCGACTAGCGGGGATTCCTACAATGAGCAGTTCTTC	CASSPTSGDSYNEQFF
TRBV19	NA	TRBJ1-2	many	TGTGCCAGTTTCGCAAACTATGGCTACACCTTC	CASFANYGYTF
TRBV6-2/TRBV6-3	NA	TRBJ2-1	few	TGTGCCAGCAGTCCCCTACCAACAGGGGGAGGGGATGAGCAGTTCTTC	CASSPLPTGGGDEQFF
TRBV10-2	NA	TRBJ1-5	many	TGCGCCAGCAGTGAGTCGCGTCAAAATCAGCCCCAGCATTTT	CASSESRQNQPQHF
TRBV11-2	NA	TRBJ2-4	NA	TGTGCCAGCAGCTTAGATGCGGGGCTAGCCAAAAACATTCAGTACTTC	CASSLDAGLAKNIQYF
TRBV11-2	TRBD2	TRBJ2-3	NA	TGTGCCAGCAGCTTAGCTCTCGGGCTAGCGGGGGGGCACGCAGATACGCAGTATTTT	CASSLALGLAGGHADTQYF
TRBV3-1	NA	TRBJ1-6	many	TGTGCCAGCAGCCTCAGGGAGGGGGTTAGGAATTCACCCCTCCACTTT	CASSLREGVRNSPLHF
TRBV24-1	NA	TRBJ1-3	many	TGTGCCACCAGTGATGGCCGGGGGCGGGCTGGAAACACCATATATTTT	CATSDGRGRAGNTIYF
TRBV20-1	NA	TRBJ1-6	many	TGCAGTGCTAGAGCCTCTTTGAATTCACCCCTCCACTTT	CSARASLNSPLHF
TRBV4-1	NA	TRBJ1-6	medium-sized	TGCGCCAGCAGCCAAGATCAACAGGCGTCCTATAATTCACCCCTCCACTTT	CASSQDQQASYNSPLHF
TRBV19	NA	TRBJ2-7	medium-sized	TGTGCCAGTAGTACAATGTATGGCGGGCAGAGCTCCTACGAGCAGTACTTC	CASSTMYGGQSSYEQYF
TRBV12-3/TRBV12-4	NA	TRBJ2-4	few	TGTGCCAGCAGTTTTGAGGGAAACATTCAGTACTTC	CASSFEGNIQYF
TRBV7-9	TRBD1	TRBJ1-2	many	TGTGCCAGCAGGTTGGACAGGTCTAACTATGGCTACACCTTC	CASRLDRSNYGYTF
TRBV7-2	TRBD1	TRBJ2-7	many	TGTGCCAGCAGCCGAATGACGACAGGGAAGTACGAGCAGTACTTC	CASSRMTTGKYEQYF
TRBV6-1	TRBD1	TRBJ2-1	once	TGTGCCAGCAGTCTGACAGGGGCGGACAATGAGCAGTTCTTC	CASSLTGADNEQFF
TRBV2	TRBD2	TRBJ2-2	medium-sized	TGTGCCAGCGGTTCTGGACTAGCGGGAGCCCGCACCGGGGAGCTGTTTTTT	CASGSGLAGARTGELFF
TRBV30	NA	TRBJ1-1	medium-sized	TGTGCCTGGAGTGTACACAGTCTTGGAGCTTTCTTT	CAWSVHSLGAFF